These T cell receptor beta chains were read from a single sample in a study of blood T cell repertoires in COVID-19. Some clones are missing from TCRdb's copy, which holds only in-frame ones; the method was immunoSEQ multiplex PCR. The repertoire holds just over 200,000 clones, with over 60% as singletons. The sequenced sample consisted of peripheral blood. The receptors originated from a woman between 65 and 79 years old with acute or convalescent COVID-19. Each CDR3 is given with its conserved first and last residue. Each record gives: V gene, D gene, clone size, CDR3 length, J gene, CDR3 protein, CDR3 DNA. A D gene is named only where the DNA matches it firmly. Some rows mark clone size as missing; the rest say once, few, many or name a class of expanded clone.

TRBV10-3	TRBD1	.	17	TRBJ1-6	CAIRDRADSVYNSPLHF	TGTGCCATCCGGGACAGGGCCGATTCCGTATATAATTCACCCCTCCACTTT
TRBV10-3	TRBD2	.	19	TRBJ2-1	CAISGTGTSGSVSYNEQFF	TGTGCCATCAGTGGGACCGGGACTAGCGGGAGTGTGTCCTACAATGAGCAGTTCTTC
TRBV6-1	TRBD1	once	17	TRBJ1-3	CASSEGVGQRSGNTIYF	TGTGCCAGCAGTGAAGGAGTGGGACAGAGATCTGGAAACACCATATATTTT
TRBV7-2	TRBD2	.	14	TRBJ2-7	CASSSRLALGEQYF	TGTGCCAGCAGCTCTCGACTAGCCCTGGGGGAGCAGTACTTC
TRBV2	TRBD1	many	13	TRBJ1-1	CASSYQIQGRAFF	TGTGCCAGCAGTTACCAGATACAGGGGAGGGCTTTCTTT
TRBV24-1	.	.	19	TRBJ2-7	CATSDFTLGRGRTTYEQYF	TGTGCCACCAGTGATTTTACCTTAGGTCGAGGGAGGACCACCTACGAGCAGTACTTC
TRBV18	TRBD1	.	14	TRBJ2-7	CASSPGTGTYEQYF	TGTGCCAGCTCCCCCGGGACAGGGACCTACGAGCAGTACTTC
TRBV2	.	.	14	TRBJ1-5	CASSGTNSNQPQHF	TGTGCCAGTTCCGGGACAAATAGCAATCAGCCCCAGCATTTT
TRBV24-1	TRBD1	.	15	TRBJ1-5	CATSDRDRGNQPQHF	TGTGCCACCAGTGATCGGGACAGGGGGAATCAGCCCCAGCATTTT
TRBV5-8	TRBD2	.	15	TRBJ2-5	CASSLKLAGGETQYF	TGTGCCAGCAGCTTGAAGTTAGCGGGAGGGGAGACCCAGTACTTC